The 5 T cell receptor beta chains below come from one sample, sequenced in a study of blood T cell repertoires in COVID-19. The repertoire was sequenced with immunoSEQ multiplex PCR; TCRdb's copy has only in-frame clones and lacks some. The sample contains some 210,000 clones, 90% to 95% of which appear only once. Sequencing was carried out using peripheral blood. Receptor source: a man aged 55 to 70 with COVID-19, enrolled during active disease.

The chain recombines TRBV29-1 with TRBJ2-7, with 8 bases fitting TRBD1. V shed 2 bases and J 2 bases; nucleotides not matched to a gene: 8. The V gene's germline CDR1 is SQVTM and CDR2 ANQGSEA. CDR3 length: 15 residues. CDR3 nucleotides: TGCAGCGTTGAATCGGGGACAGGAAACGCCTACGAGCAGTACTTC. Translated, it gives CSVESGTGNAYEQYF.

This clone was observed a few times. This chain links TRBV7-6 with TRBJ1-1; 8 positions match TRBD1. CDR3 size: 16 residues. V lost 0 bases to trimming and J lost 6 bases; unmatched junction nucleotides: 9. CDR1 and CDR2 (germline): SGHVS, FNYEAQ. CDR3 sequence: CASSLADRVLSPEAFF. CDR3 nucleotides: TGTGCCAGCAGCTTAGCGGACAGGGTGCTGAGTCCTGAAGCTTTCTTT.

The J gene is TRBJ2-3, the V gene TRBV11-2; D may be TRBD1 (5 bases). CDR3 size: 13 residues. Trimming took off 3 bases at V and 1 base at J, with 5 bases between the two ends. In germline, CDR1 is SGHAT, CDR2 FQNNGV. The CDR3 sequence is CASSLGRTDTQYF. The CDR3 bases are TGTGCCAGCAGCTTGGGGCGCACAGATACGCAGTATTTT.

The chain links TRBV7-9 to TRBJ2-2, with 7 bases aligning to TRBD1. There are 17 residues in the CDR3. From germline, CDR1 is SEHNR and CDR2 FQNEAQ (reference sequence). After removal of 3 bases from V and 2 bases from J, the junction contained 9 bases not matched to a gene. Written as DNA, the CDR3 is TGTGCCAGCAGCTTCGCCGGGACAGCCTTAAACACCGGGGAGCTGTTTTTT. Protein sequence: CASSFAGTALNTGELFF.

The CDR3 spells CASSQAPSQGYYEQYF. The CDR3 nucleotides read TGTGCCAGCAGCCAAGCACCAAGCCAGGGCTACTACGAGCAGTACTTC. V gene TRBV28 combines with J gene TRBJ2-7; maybe TRBD1 (5 bases). CDR1 is MDHEN, CDR2 SYDVKM, per germline. CDR3 length: 16 residues. V was shortened by 6 bases and J by 3 bases, with 21 bases between the two germline ends.